A selection of T cell receptor beta chains follows, all from one sample in a study of shared clonotypes between healthy human individuals. The table came from immunoSEQ multiplex PCR; TCRdb's copy has only in-frame clones and leaves some out. Of approximately 95,000 clones listed, under 80% are singletons. The sequenced sample was memory CD8+ T cells sorted from blood. The receptors originated from a man aged 25-45 years in good health. CDR3s include the opening cysteine and the closing phenylalanine or tryptophan. Fields, in order: D gene, clone size, J gene, V gene, CDR3 DNA, CDR3 protein. The D gene is left open where the match is weak. A row's size may be missing; if present it is once, few, many or a size class.

>-|-|TRBJ1-2|TRBV6-5
TGTGCCAGCAGCTCCACCAACGGCCTAAATGGCTACACCTTC
CASSSTNGLNGYTF
>-|-|TRBJ2-7|TRBV15
TGTGCCACCAGCAGAGAATCACCGGGCTACGAGCAGTACTTC
CATSRESPGYEQYF
>-|-|TRBJ2-5|TRBV10-3
TGTGCCATCAGTGACCCAGGGGGAGGAGGGGTCCAAGAGACCCAGTACTTC
CAISDPGGGGVQETQYF
>-|once|TRBJ2-3|TRBV30
TGTGCCTCCCATGTAGGGGTTCGGACAGATACGCAGTATTTT
CASHVGVRTDTQYF
>TRBD2|once|TRBJ2-4|TRBV28
TGTGCCAGCAGTTTTCGTGGGAGGGCCGAAAGGGACATTCAGTACTTC
CASSFRGRAERDIQYF
>-|-|TRBJ2-1|TRBV2
TGTGCCAGCAGTGAGGTCGTGGGCTCCTACAATGAGCAGTTCTTC
CASSEVVGSYNEQFF
>-|-|TRBJ2-2|TRBV13
TGTGCCAGCAGCTCGACAGGAGCCGGGGAGCTGTTTTTT
CASSSTGAGELFF
>TRBD1|few|TRBJ2-3|TRBV25-1
TGTGCCAGCAGTGACTCTCCAGGACAGGGGTTGTTTGGAGATACGCAGTATTTT
CASSDSPGQGLFGDTQYF
>-|many|TRBJ2-1|TRBV27
TGTGCCAGCAGTTTGAGGCATCCCCATGAGCAGTTCTTC
CASSLRHPHEQFF
>-|-|TRBJ1-4|TRBV28
TGTGCCAGCAGTACCCCAGGGGTTGGTAATGAAAAACTGTTTTTT
CASSTPGVGNEKLFF
>TRBD2|-|TRBJ2-1|TRBV29-1
TGCAGCGTTGAGGGAGGGAGCTCCTACAATGAGCAGTTCTTC
CSVEGGSSYNEQFF
>-|-|TRBJ2-2|TRBV6-5
TGTGCCAGCCGTTACGTGGGAGGGAACACCGGGGAGCTGTTTTTT
CASRYVGGNTGELFF
>TRBD1|-|TRBJ2-5|TRBV7-9
TGTGCCAGCACCAGAACAGGGGTGGGGAAGGAAGAGACCCAGTACTTC
CASTRTGVGKEETQYF
>-|-|TRBJ2-1|TRBV28
TGTGCCAGCATTGGCTACAGACTAGATTACATCTCCTACAATGAGCAGTTCTTC
CASIGYRLDYISYNEQFF
>-|once|TRBJ1-1|TRBV25-1
TGTGCCAGCAGATTTGGGGCAACCGAAGCTTTCTTT
CASRFGATEAFF